The entry below describes one T cell receptor (beta chain). This record belongs to a study of blood T cell repertoires in COVID-19. On the study more broadly: Donors in the United States, Italy and Spain gave samples during acute or convalescent COVID-19. Sources were T cells, B-cell-depleted T cells, or PBMCs; the material itself was cDNA or gDNA.

In the original processing: It was from reference gene primer amplification that nucleated cell counts were estimated. Assay used: immunoSEQ multiplex PCR; TCRdb lists only in-frame clones, some missing. D and trimming were read from the DNA, whereas the V and J calls and clone size are those reported in that table. The sample lists hundreds of thousands of clones, roughly nine tenths occurring once. All enrollees were about 18 to 100 years old and from about 25 US areas. The V and J ends lost 5 bases and 0 bases, in that order; junction bases with no gene match: 7. Germline CDR1 MNHEY, CDR2 SVGEGT. This CDR3 has 16 residues.

This receptor was obtained from a man in his fifties or sixties who had recovered from COVID-19. Sequencing was carried out using PBMCs or T cells enriched from blood (not recorded which). The chain has TRBV6-2 or TRBV6-3 and TRBJ1-3; TRBD1 matches at 7 bases. The CDR3 loop reads CASSRLRTGSGNTIYF. In DNA, the CDR3 is TGTGCCAGCAGTCGCTTACGGACAGGCTCTGGAAACACCATATATTTT.